Sequencing of this T cell receptor (beta chain) was carried out in a study of T cell changes during pregnancy in multiple sclerosis. Per the germline V gene, CDR1 is MDHEN and CDR2 is SYDVKM. The CDR3 contains 15 residues. V was cut by 3 bases and J by 5 bases, with 16 bases left in between. TCRdb's table, derived via immunoSEQ multiplex PCR, lists solely in-frame clones and lacks some. The sample has tens of thousands of clones, 93% seen once. This chain connects TRBV28 to TRBJ2-5, with D possibly being TRBD2 (5 bases). The receptor was isolated from a female donor with multiple sclerosis, enrolled in a pregnancy study. The starting material was CD8+ T cells from peripheral blood mononuclear cells, obtained in the second trimester of pregnancy. The CDR3 spells CASSLGRDTGETQYF. CDR3 bases: TGTGCCAGCAGTTTGGGTAGGGATACGGGGGAGACCCAGTACTTC.